The clone carrying this T cell receptor beta chain is deemed medium-sized (0.01 to 0.1%). What it binds is not known. TCRdb redid the calling of the 5' RACE reads with MiXCR, one entry per CDR3 protein. The table records some 12,000 distinct CDR3 sequences, 4.8% of them present only once. The data stem from a study of early T cells in non-severe SARS-CoV-2 infection. V shed 6 bases and J 10 bases; nucleotides not matched to a gene: 7. CDR3 length equals 12 residues. Germline V gene data show CDR1 as MNHEY and CDR2 as SVGEGT. Study findings and constraints: CD4 and private specificities were missed by VDJdb matching, which favored anti-spike CD8 responses.

The gene calls are TRBV6-2 or TRBV6-3 and TRBJ1-1; 8 nucleotides agree with TRBD1. The specimen was whole blood. The sequence derives from an adult who was a healthcare worker with PCR-confirmed SARS-CoV-2 infection or an uninfected control (not recorded which). Here the CDR3 reads CASSLIGQGAFF. CDR3 DNA: TGTGCCAGCAGCTTGATAGGACAGGGAGCTTTCTTT.